This T cell receptor (beta chain) was captured in a study of control samples from healthy donors and cancer patients. The ends were cut back, 0 bases at V and 0 bases at J, with 11 bases in the middle. Germline CDR1 and CDR2: LGHDT and YNNKEL (reference sequence). The CDR3 has 16 amino acids. The sample holds one count of this clone. The repertoire was sequenced with immunoSEQ multiplex PCR; TCRdb's copy has only in-frame clones and lacks some. This sample has around 92,000 clones, with approximately 82% found just once. The rearrangement links TRBV3-1 (or the pseudogene TRBV3-2) to TRBJ1-2; the D is unclear. Sequenced input: blood. The source of this sequence is a man aged 55 to 70 in good health. The DNA of the CDR3 is TGTGCCAGCAGCCAAGAGAGTCGTCACTCTAACTATGGCTACACCTTC. Its translation is CASSQESRHSNYGYTF.